Described below is a single T cell receptor (beta chain) sequence and its context. These data come from a study of TIL therapy for anti-PD-1-resistant metastatic lung cancer. Study overall: Patients then received nivolumab; progressors got lymphodepletion, TIL and IL-2. Median tumor PD-L1 proportion score was roughly 5.5%. Median tumor mutation burden was 1.5 mutations per megabase.

The time point was: pre-treatment sample, taken before nivolumab and TIL therapy. Sequencing used immunoSEQ v3. Each library reached some 2 million read pairs, or roughly 4.5-6 million at deep level. Method: immunoSEQ multiplex PCR; TCRdb's copy keeps in-frame clones and lacks some. Among approximately 17,000 clones listed, over 60% were seen once. This specimen consisted of blood, obtained at baseline. This receptor was identified in a person aged 25 to 85 with non-small cell lung cancer.

CDR3 in amino acids: CASSWTWGGNQPQHF. CDR3 bases: TGTGCCAGCAGCTGGACATGGGGGGGCAATCAGCCCCAGCATTTT. The chain joins TRBV5-5 to TRBJ1-5; perhaps TRBD1 as D (5 bases). V lost 3 bases and J lost 2, with 12 bases in between. The CDR3 has 15 amino acids. CDR1 is SGHKS and CDR2 is YYEKEE in the germline V gene (reference sequence).